This T cell receptor (beta chain) was recorded in a study of cytomegalovirus exposure and HLA in healthy donors. Use of 60 Vbeta and 13 Jbeta primers characterized the PCR. Libraries were prepared by immunoSEQ multiplex PCR; TCRdb keeps only in-frame clonotypes and omits some of them. The repertoire consists of 150,000 to 200,000 clones, with roughly four fifths occurring once and the leading ten covering more than 1.5%. V dropped 5 bases and J dropped 6 bases, with 14 bases sitting between them. In germline, CDR1 is SGHTA, CDR2 FQGNSA. CDR3 length equals 13 residues. The chain couples TRBV7-2 to TRBJ2-7; D gene unclear. The sequence was collected from a man younger than 30 in good health and CMV-seronegative. Sequenced material: PBMCs. CDR3 DNA sequence: TGTGCCAGCAGCCGCCCCGGAGTGTTCGAGCAGTACTTC. Translated: CASSRPGVFEQYF.